The source of this T cell receptor (beta chain) is a study of CD8 T cells in ankylosing spondylitis (dated by TCRdb to about 2017). Background on the whole study: The study profiled T cell receptor beta repertoires in healthy donors and ankylosing spondylitis patients to find disease-linked TCR variants. In total, the full study cohort was made up of 108 healthy donors and roughly 27 ankylosing spondylitis patients. Samples of peripheral blood were taken, and for ankylosing spondylitis patients, synovial fluid was collected as well. Points the paper makes about the study in general: In peripheral blood, the disease-linked clones were found at relatively low frequencies and had a CD8+ phenotype. The disease-linked clones were reported as significantly enriched in matched synovial fluid samples from ankylosing spondylitis patients. Some motif variants were previously reported in synovial fluid and blood of reactive arthritis patients, suggesting common disease-initiation mechanisms. Blood from ankylosing spondylitis patients appeared to be characterized by a TCR beta motif composed of several highly homologous amino acid variants.

TCRdb shows the sequencer as Illumina HiSeq 2500. Quantitative 5'-RACE with molecular barcodes was the method used to prepare the TCR beta libraries. From the authors' description of their analysis: To identify disease-linked TCR variants, a new computational method was used, one built on a probabilistic model of VDJ rearrangement. The public reads were quality trimmed at Q25 with fastp and then assembled into clones with MiXCR by TCRdb, keeping productive beta chains. Duplicate CDR3 protein sequences are folded into a single record with the most common DNA and genes. Clone size and V and J calls follow TCRdb, not the original study. This sample gives under 450,000 distinct CDR3 sequences in total; more than 20% of them show up just once. The ten largest clones capture 13% of the sample. Between the V and J ends, shortened by 5 bases and 13 bases respectively, the junction contains 19 bases. CDR1 and CDR2 are read off the germline V gene (reference sequence) as SEHNR and FQNEAQ. The CDR3 holds 13 amino acids from the cysteine to the phenylalanine. Of the read, only the CDR3 DNA is kept; its 39 bases are in frame from base 1.

This clonotype was recorded a few times. The clone's antigen remains unknown. No qualities accompany the bases; no much larger clone lies one base away. The material sequenced was blood, either unsorted or a sorted T cell fraction (not recorded which). The origin of this receptor is a male donor with ankylosing spondylitis or in good health (not recorded which). Recombination connected TRBV7-9 to TRBJ2-3; the D gene is perhaps TRBD1, on 5 matching bases. The CDR3 corresponds to CASSPSTAGIKYF. The DNA reads as follows: TGTGCCAGCAGCCCCTCGACAGCCGGAATCAAGTATTTT.